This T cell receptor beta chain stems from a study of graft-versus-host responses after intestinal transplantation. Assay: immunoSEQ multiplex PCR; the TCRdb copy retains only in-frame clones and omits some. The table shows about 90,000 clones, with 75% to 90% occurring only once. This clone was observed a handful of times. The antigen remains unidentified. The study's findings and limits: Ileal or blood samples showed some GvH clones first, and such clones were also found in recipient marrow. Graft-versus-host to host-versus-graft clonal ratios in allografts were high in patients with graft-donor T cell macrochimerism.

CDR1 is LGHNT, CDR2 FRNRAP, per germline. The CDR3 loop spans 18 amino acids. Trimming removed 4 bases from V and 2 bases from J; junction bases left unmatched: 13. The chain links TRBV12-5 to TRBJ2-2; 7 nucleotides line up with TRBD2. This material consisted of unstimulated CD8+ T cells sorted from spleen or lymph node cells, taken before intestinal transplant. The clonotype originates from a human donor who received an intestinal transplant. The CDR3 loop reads CASGSLAGVKRNTGELFF. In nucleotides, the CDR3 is TGTGCTAGTGGTTCCTTAGCGGGTGTGAAGAGAAACACCGGGGAGCTGTTTTTT.